This paragraph reports one TCR beta chain. Its antigen is unknown. This sample was included in a study of lymphopenia after photon versus proton radiotherapy. The study's findings and limits: After the lymphocyte nadir, photon-treated repertoires showed oligoclonal expansion, especially of CD8+ Temra cells.

The CDR3 runs to 11 residues. The V end lost 2 bases, the J end lost 4 bases, and 3 bases lay between the germline ends. CDR1 MNHEY and CDR2 SMNVEV come from the germline V gene (reference sequence). Assay: immunoSEQ multiplex PCR; the TCRdb copy retains only in-frame clones and omits some. The table has about 34,000 clones, about 87% seen once. This receptor was identified in a woman in her 70s with pancreatic cancer. The sample here was peripheral blood, taken from a patient treated with proton-based radiotherapy. The chain links TRBV27 to TRBJ2-7; no clear D. For the CDR3, the DNA is TGTGCCAGCAGTTTAGGTTACGAGCAGTACTTC. Amino acid sequence: CASSLGYEQYF.